This note documents a single T cell receptor (beta chain) sequence. The sample holds other DNA sequences that translate to the same CDR3. The data stem from a study of blood T cell repertoires in COVID-19. At the level of the study: PBMCs, B-cell-depleted T cells, or T cells provided the cDNA or gDNA that made up the material.

Clones were read by immunoSEQ multiplex PCR, and TCRdb kept only the in-frame ones, dropping some. Here the sample spans more than 150,000 clones, roughly 90% being singletons. Germline CDR1 reads KGHSH; CDR2 reads LQKENI. This CDR3 region has 15 residues. The V end was cut by 0 bases, the J end by 2 bases, with 8 bases between. The specimen sequenced was peripheral blood. This chain connects TRBV18 to TRBJ1-3; D unresolved. The receptor's source is a man aged 60 to 75 with acute or convalescent COVID-19. CDR3 amino acids: CASSPPGRTGNTIYF. CDR3 bases: TGTGCCAGCTCACCACCGGGCAGAACTGGAAACACCATATATTTT.